This T cell receptor (beta chain) was captured by sequencing in a study of T cell repertoires in cytomegalovirus infection. Study at large: Shared public TCR beta signatures pointed to both CMV infection and a matching HLA type. Study-wide findings and caveats: The cumulative frequency of public TCR beta families distinguished individuals who carried CMV together with the relevant HLA. The response measured ex vivo was dominated by TCR beta clonotypes (HLA-C-restricted and CMV-specific).

TCRdb analysed the reads with MiXCR anew, one entry per CDR3 protein. The data hold about 230,000 distinct CDR3 sequences, with over 20% observed a single time. V lost 0 bases and J 8 bases, leaving 9 bases between the germline ends. The CDR3 loop spans 13 amino acids. The germline CDR1 and CDR2 sequences are SGHRS and YFSETQ. Regarding this clonotype: The antigen remains undetermined.

The sample comprised CD8+ T cells from PBMCs. The receptor was derived from a human donor in good health (CMV status not recorded). Some clones in this sample may be carry-over from other donors' samples. This rearrangement joins TRBV5-1 to TRBJ2-1; D unresolved. The CDR3 DNA is TGCGCCAGCAGCTTGGTGGAAGCCCATGAGCAGTTCTTC. This encodes CASSLVEAHEQFF.